This T cell receptor (beta chain) was obtained from a study of response to subunit inactivated influenza vaccine. The CDR3 totals 15 residues. The V gene's germline CDR1 is LGHDT and CDR2 YNNKEL (reference sequence). The V and J ends lost 2 bases and 4 bases respectively, with 12 bases between them. TCRdb processed the RT-PCR reads anew with MiXCR; each CDR3 protein has one entry. The repertoire has fewer than 750,000 distinct CDR3 sequences, approximately 14% of them found once; the top ten carry approximately 10%. The sequencing used PBMCs from blood, collected 11 to 12 days after vaccination. The chain recombines TRBV3-1 with TRBJ1-5, with unresolved D. This TCR came from a man aged 50 to 59 who received an inactivated influenza vaccine. The CDR3, as DNA: TGTGCCAGCAGCCAATTGAAAGATCTTAATCAGCCCCAGCATTTT. Its protein is CASSQLKDLNQPQHF.